The 27 T cell receptor beta chains presented below share a single source sample, sequenced in a study of cytomegalovirus exposure and HLA in healthy donors (dated by TCRdb to between 2016 and 2019). Receptor libraries were prepared by the immunoSEQ multiplex PCR assay. A mixture of 60 forward primers for TCR Vbeta segments and 13 reverse primers for TCR Jbeta segments was used in the multiplex PCR. TCRdb holds this immuneACCESS table with in-frame rearrangements only. Some clones are missing; in checked studies, unresolved V genes explain under half, and the rest has no known cause. For this sample there are about 140,000 clones; about 80% appear just once. The top ten hold 4.5% of the sample. Sequences were obtained from PBMCs. The receptors were sampled from a middle-aged man in good health and CMV-seronegative.

The sample holds one count of this clone. This chain joins TRBV19 and TRBJ1-1; D is perhaps TRBD1 (5 bases). V lost 7 bases to trimming and J lost 3 bases, with 15 bases between them. The CDR3 length is 14 residues. The germline V gene encodes CDR1 LNHDA and CDR2 SQIVND (reference sequence). The CDR3 reads CASKGEGHYTEAFF. The CDR3 region has the DNA TGTGCCAGTAAAGGAGAAGGACACTACACTGAAGCTTTCTTT.

The table lists this clone with a few counts. This sequence joins TRBV6-5 and TRBJ1-4; 11 bases are a match to TRBD1. Germline loops: CDR1 MNHEY, CDR2 SVGAGI. V shed 1 base and J 8 bases; nucleotides not matched to a gene: 6. This CDR3 is built from 16 residues. The CDR3 protein is CASSYLTGTGGEKLFF. The CDR3 region has the DNA TGTGCCAGCAGTTACTTGACCGGGACAGGGGGAGAAAAACTGTTTTTT.

The chain has TRBV7-7 and TRBJ2-5; weak D call: TRBD1 (6 bases). The V gene's germline CDR1 is SSHAT and CDR2 FNYEAQ (reference sequence). V shed 4 bases and J shed 1 base, with 10 bases lying between them. The CDR3 loop spans 14 amino acids. In DNA form, the CDR3 reads TGTGCCAGCAGCTCTGGGACACTCCAAGAGACCCAGTACTTC. Amino acids: CASSSGTLQETQYF. The variable domain in full, completed from reference TRBV7-7 and TRBJ2-5, reads GAGVSQSPRYKVTKRGQDVTLRCDPISSHATLYWYQQALGQGPEFLTYFNYEAQPDKSGLPSDRFSAERPEGSISTLTIQRTEQRDSAMYRCASSSGTLQETQYFGPGTRLLVL.

This chain connects TRBV6-5 to TRBJ1-2; a possible D gene is TRBD1 (5 bases). The V and J ends lost 10 bases and 7 bases respectively, with 19 bases between them. Looked up from germline, CDR1 is MNHEY and CDR2 is SVGAGI. This CDR3 contains 13 residues. The CDR3 DNA sequence: TGTGCCACCCTCCGGGCAGGGTTGCGTGGCTACACCTTC. Translated: CATLRAGLRGYTF.

V usage is TRBV29-1 and J usage is TRBJ1-2, with TRBD1 matching over 7 bases. This CDR3 has 12 residues. CDR1 SQVTM and CDR2 ANQGSEA come from the germline V gene. V shed 7 bases and J 8 bases; nucleotides not matched to a gene: 10. CDR3 DNA sequence: TGCAGCGCCGTCACAGGGGAGGAAGGCTACACCTTC. Translation: CSAVTGEEGYTF.

The genes are TRBV5-1 and TRBJ1-1; possible D gene TRBD1, 6 bases. V lost 2 bases, J lost 4 bases, and 12 bases lay in between. Germline CDR1 is SGHRS and CDR2 is YFSETQ. CDR3 length: 14 amino acids. The CDR3 sequence: CASSFFGRGTEAFF. In DNA form, the CDR3 reads TGCGCCAGCAGCTTCTTCGGCAGGGGCACTGAAGCTTTCTTT.

The V call is TRBV4-3, the J call TRBJ1-2, with a weak D call TRBD1 (5 bases). Germline V gene sequence: CDR1 LGHNA, CDR2 YSLEER. Trimming removed 0 bases from V and 6 bases from J, with 17 bases in between. This CDR3 is 16 amino acids long. The CDR3 region is CASSQDVFWGGNGYTF. The CDR3 DNA is TGCGCCAGCAGCCAAGATGTGTTTTGGGGCGGGAATGGCTACACCTTC.

This chain connects TRBV18 to TRBJ2-1, with D perhaps TRBD1 (7 bases). The CDR3 totals 16 residues. The germline CDR1 and CDR2 sequences are KGHSH and LQKENI. The V gene lost 0 bases and the J gene lost 7 bases, with 16 bases spanning the gap. CDR3 loop: CASSPPSPGGKNEQFF. CDR3 coding DNA: TGTGCCAGCTCACCACCGTCTCCAGGGGGGAAAAATGAGCAGTTCTTC.

This chain connects TRBV28 to TRBJ1-4; D is perhaps TRBD1 (5 bases). Trimming shortened V by 2 bases and J by 7 bases, and 17 bases separated the two germline ends. This CDR3 region has 16 residues. Germline CDR1 is MDHEN and CDR2 is SYDVKM. DNA for the CDR3: TGTGCCAGCAGTTTACCGGCTGGGAGCGGGGGTGAAAAACTGTTTTTT. Amino acids: CASSLPAGSGGEKLFF. The full variable domain, with the rest looked up from reference TRBV28 and TRBJ1-4, is DVKVTQSSRYLVKRTGEKVFLECVQDMDHENMFWYRQDPGLGLRLIYFSYDVKMKEKGDIPEGYSVSREKKERFSLILESASTNQTSMYLCASSLPAGSGGEKLFFGSGTQLSVL.

The rearrangement joins TRBV5-1 to TRBJ1-2; D remains ambiguous. Germline V lookup: CDR1 SGHRS, CDR2 YFSETQ. This CDR3 has 16 amino acids. The germline V and J ends were trimmed by 0 bases and 4 bases, with 16 bases remaining between them. CDR3 amino acids: CASSLVMSAGVYGYTF. The CDR3 DNA reads TGCGCCAGCAGCTTGGTTATGTCGGCAGGCGTCTATGGCTACACCTTC. Full variable domain (outside the CDR3, taken from reference TRBV5-1 and TRBJ1-2): KAGVTQTPRYLIKTRGQQVTLSCSPISGHRSVSWYQQTPGQGLQFLFEYFSETQRNKGNFPGRFSGRQFSNSRSEMNVSTLELGDSALYLCASSLVMSAGVYGYTFGSGTRLTVV.

The chain has TRBV7-2 and TRBJ2-1, with D perhaps matching TRBD1 (7 bases). Between the trimmed V and J ends, which lost 3 bases and 1 base, there was a span of 10 bases. Germline lookup yields CDR1 SGHTA and CDR2 FQGNSA. The CDR3 length is 15 residues. The CDR3 DNA reads as TGTGCCAGCAGCTTCAGGGGGGAGTCCTACAATGAGCAGTTCTTC. Translated: CASSFRGESYNEQFF.

V gene TRBV11-2 combines with J gene TRBJ2-1; 14 bases match TRBD2. The CDR3 consists of 17 residues. V lost 5 bases, J lost 5 bases, and 8 bases stayed unmatched. Germline V gene data show CDR1 as SGHAT and CDR2 as FQNNGV. Here the CDR3 reads CASSPIMTSGGDNEQFF. CDR3 DNA: TGTGCCAGCAGCCCCATTATGACTAGCGGGGGGGACAATGAGCAGTTCTTC.

This clone was recorded once. This chain links TRBV6-4 with TRBJ2-3; possibly TRBD2 for D (6 bases). Germline assignment: CDR1 MRHNA and CDR2 SNTAGT. The V end lost 1 base, the J end lost 0 bases, and 8 bases lay between the germline ends. The CDR3 runs to 15 residues. This CDR3 is CASSDWGTSTDTQYF. As DNA, the CDR3 is TGTGCCAGCAGTGACTGGGGGACTAGCACAGATACGCAGTATTTT.

The chain is built from TRBV5-6 and TRBJ2-3; D gene uncertain. Germline V CDR1 and CDR2: SGHDT, YYEEEE. This CDR3 has 16 residues. V dropped 1 base and J dropped 0 bases, with 12 bases sitting between them. CDR3 amino acids: CASSLYMVRSTDTQYF. As DNA, the CDR3 is TGTGCCAGCAGCTTGTATATGGTCAGAAGCACAGATACGCAGTATTTT.

This chain connects TRBV7-2 to TRBJ1-5; a possible D gene is TRBD1 (6 bases). This CDR3 is 13 amino acids long. In germline, CDR1 is SGHTA, CDR2 FQGNSA. V was trimmed by 5 bases and J by 2 bases, leaving 7 bases between them. The CDR3 spells CASSRTGNQPQHF. Here the CDR3 DNA reads TGTGCCAGCAGCAGGACAGGCAATCAGCCCCAGCATTTT.

The chain carries TRBV28 and TRBJ1-1; unclear D gene. Germline V CDR1 and CDR2: MDHEN, SYDVKM. The CDR3 spans 14 residues. V lost 5 bases, J lost 1 base, and 11 bases lay in between. The CDR3 loop is CASSEFRENTEAFF. Here the CDR3 DNA reads TGTGCCAGCAGTGAGTTCCGGGAGAACACTGAAGCTTTCTTT.

The chain links TRBV28 to TRBJ2-3; 7 positions match TRBD2. The CDR3 has 12 amino acids. J lost 1 base, V lost 11 bases, and 3 bases had no gene match. Germline V gives CDR1 MDHEN, CDR2 SYDVKM. The CDR3 DNA reads as TGTGCCTTGGGGGGGGGCACAGATACGCAGTATTTT. Translation gives CALGGGTDTQYF.

The chain is built from TRBV28 and TRBJ1-2, with no clear D. The CDR3 contains 14 residues. The germline V and J ends were trimmed by 6 bases and 2 bases, with 13 bases remaining between them. Germline loops: CDR1 MDHEN, CDR2 SYDVKM. This CDR3 reads CASRTGSPNYGYTF. CDR3 DNA sequence: TGTGCCAGCAGGACCGGGAGCCCAAACTATGGCTACACCTTC.

The chain employs TRBV5-8 and TRBJ2-7, with 8 bases lining up with TRBD1. CDR3 length: 15 residues. Germline CDR1 reads SGHTS; CDR2 reads YDEGEE. The J segment lost 2 bases and the V segment lost 4 bases, leaving 8 bases of the junction unmatched. The CDR3 region has the DNA TGTGCCAGCAGCCACTCTCTGGACAGGGCCTACGAGCAGTACTTC. Protein: CASSHSLDRAYEQYF.

The J gene is TRBJ2-7, the V gene TRBV13; 8 nucleotides align to TRBD1. The CDR3 has 15 residues. V dropped 2 bases and J dropped 3; count of bases not matched to a gene: 6. Germline V gives CDR1 PRHDT, CDR2 FYEKMQ (reference sequence). CDR3: CASSLTGTGDYEQYF. The CDR3 DNA reads as TGTGCCAGCAGCTTAACAGGGACAGGTGACTACGAGCAGTACTTC.

The rearrangement joins TRBV5-4 to TRBJ2-1, with TRBD2 matching 7 bases. The CDR3 totals 18 residues. Trimming at V came to 0 bases and at J to 4 bases, leaving 13 bases not matched to a gene. Germline CDR1 SGHNT, CDR2 YYREEE (reference sequence). The CDR3 region is CASSLAAGGRGAYNEQFF. The CDR3 coding sequence is TGTGCCAGCAGCTTGGCGGCGGGTGGGAGGGGAGCGTACAATGAGCAGTTCTTC.

The CDR3 DNA reads as TGTGCCAGTAGCGAGATCCCAGGGGGCTGGACCGGGGAGCTGTTTTTT. Residues: CASSEIPGGWTGELFF. This chain connects TRBV19 to TRBJ2-2; 8 positions agree with TRBD1. The V and J ends lost 6 bases and 5 bases, in that order; junction bases with no gene match: 11. The CDR3 loop spans 16 amino acids. The V gene's germline CDR1 is LNHDA and CDR2 SQIVND (reference sequence).

The chain has TRBV5-6 and TRBJ1-1, with TRBD1 matching 8 bases. Germline-derived CDR1 and CDR2 are SGHDT and YYEEEE. The ends lost 0 bases at V and 4 bases at J; junction bases unmatched: 14. The CDR3 is 18 amino acids. The CDR3 loop is CASSLDWQGAKSSTEAFF. CDR3 nucleotide sequence: TGTGCCAGCAGCTTGGATTGGCAGGGGGCGAAGTCGTCCACTGAAGCTTTCTTT.

As to this clone: An end of the junction differs from the germline gene, which may be a read error. J is TRBJ2-5 and V is TRBV7-7; TRBD1 or TRBD2 may be the D gene (5 bases each). The tail of the sequence fits TRBJ2-7 better, so the J call may be wrong. The CDR3 spans 12 residues. From germline, CDR1 is SSHAT and CDR2 FNYEAQ (reference sequence). The CDR3 sequence: CASSLAGGEQYF. CDR3 coding DNA: TGTGCTAGCAGCTTAGCTGGGGGCGAGCAGTACTTC.

This clone has a single count. J is TRBJ1-5 and V is TRBV30; 9 nucleotides align to TRBD1. V lost 0 bases to trimming and J lost 0 bases; unmatched junction nucleotides: 9. The CDR3 is 18 residues long. Germline V CDR1 and CDR2: GTSNPN, SVGIG (reference sequence). The CDR3 nucleotides read TGTGCCTGGAGTGTACGTATCGGGACAGGGCATAGCAATCAGCCCCAGCATTTT. Its protein product is CAWSVRIGTGHSNQPQHF.

The chain uses TRBV12-5 and TRBJ2-2, with D possibly being TRBD1 (6 bases). The germline V and J ends were trimmed by 1 base and 1 base, with 7 bases remaining between them. The CDR3 runs 15 residues. Germline V CDR1 and CDR2: LGHNT, FRNRAP. The CDR3 coding sequence is TGTGCTAGTGGTTTGGCGGACAGGAACACCGGGGAGCTGTTTTTT. Residues: CASGLADRNTGELFF.

The rearrangement joins TRBV18 to TRBJ1-4; unclear D gene. CDR1 is KGHSH and CDR2 is LQKENI in the germline V gene. This CDR3 is built from 15 residues. V was clipped by 3 bases and J by 10 bases, with 18 bases between them. CDR3 loop: CASSPGRVTLGKLFF. As DNA, the CDR3 is TGTGCCAGCTCACCTGGCCGGGTGACCCTGGGAAAACTGTTTTTT.